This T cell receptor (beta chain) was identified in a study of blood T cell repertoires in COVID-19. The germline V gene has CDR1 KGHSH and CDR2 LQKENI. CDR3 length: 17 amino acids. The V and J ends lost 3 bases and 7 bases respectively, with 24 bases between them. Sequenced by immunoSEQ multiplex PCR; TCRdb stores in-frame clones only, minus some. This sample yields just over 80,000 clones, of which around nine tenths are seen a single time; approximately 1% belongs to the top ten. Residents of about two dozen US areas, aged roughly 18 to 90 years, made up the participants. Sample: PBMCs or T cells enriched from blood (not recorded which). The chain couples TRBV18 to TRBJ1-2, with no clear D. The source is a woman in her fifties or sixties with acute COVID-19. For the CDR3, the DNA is TGTGCCAGCTCACCTGGAACTAGTGTGCGAGGAAGAACTGGCTACACCTTC. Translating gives CASSPGTSVRGRTGYTF. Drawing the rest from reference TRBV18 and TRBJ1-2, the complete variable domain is NAGVMQNPRHLVRRRGQEARLRCSPMKGHSHVYWYRQLPEEGLKFMVYLQKENIIDESGMPKERFSAEFPKEGPSILRIQQVVRGDSAAYFCASSPGTSVRGRTGYTFGSGTRLTVV.